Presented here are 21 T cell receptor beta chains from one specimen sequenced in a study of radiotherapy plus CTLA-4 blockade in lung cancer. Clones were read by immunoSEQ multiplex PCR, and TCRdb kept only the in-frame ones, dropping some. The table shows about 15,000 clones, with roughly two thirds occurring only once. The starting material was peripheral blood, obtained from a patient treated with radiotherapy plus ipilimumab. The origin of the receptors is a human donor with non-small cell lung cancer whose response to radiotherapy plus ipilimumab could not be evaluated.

In DNA form, the CDR3 reads TGTGCCAGCATTCAGACAGGGCCTCGTGGCTACACCTTC. It translates to CASIQTGPRGYTF. The genes are TRBV2 and TRBJ1-2; TRBD1 matches 7 bases. Per germline, CDR1 SNHLY and CDR2 FYNNEI. The CDR3 loop spans 13 amino acids. V lost 7 bases and J lost 7; bases outside the gene matches: 9.

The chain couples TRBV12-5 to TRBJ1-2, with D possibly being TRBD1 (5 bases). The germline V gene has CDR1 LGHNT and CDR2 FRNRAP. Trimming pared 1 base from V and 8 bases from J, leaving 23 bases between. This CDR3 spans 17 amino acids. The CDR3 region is CASGLDGGDDGRRGYTF. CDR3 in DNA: TGTGCTAGTGGTTTGGACGGGGGGGACGACGGGCGAAGGGGCTACACCTTC. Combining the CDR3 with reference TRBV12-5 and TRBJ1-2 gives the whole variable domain DARVTQTPRHKVTEMGQEVTMRCQPILGHNTVFWYRQTMMQGLELLAYFRNRAPLDDSGMPKDRFSAEMPDATLATLKIQPSEPRDSAVYFCASGLDGGDDGRRGYTFGSGTRLTVV.

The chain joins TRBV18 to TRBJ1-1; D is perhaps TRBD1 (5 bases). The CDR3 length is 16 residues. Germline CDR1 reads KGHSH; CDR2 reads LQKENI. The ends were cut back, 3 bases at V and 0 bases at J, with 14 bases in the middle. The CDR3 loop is CASSPSYRTMNTEAFF. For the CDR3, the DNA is TGTGCCAGCTCACCTAGCTACAGGACAATGAACACTGAAGCTTTCTTT. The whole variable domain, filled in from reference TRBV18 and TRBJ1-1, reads NAGVMQNPRHLVRRRGQEARLRCSPMKGHSHVYWYRQLPEEGLKFMVYLQKENIIDESGMPKERFSAEFPKEGPSILRIQQVVRGDSAAYFCASSPSYRTMNTEAFFGQGTRLTVV.

The CDR3 loop reads CASSTHVQGIGGYTF. CDR3 sequence (DNA): TGTGCCAGCAGTACTCATGTCCAGGGTATAGGGGGCTACACCTTC. This rearrangement joins TRBV6-5 to TRBJ1-2, with D possibly being TRBD1 (5 bases). CDR1 is MNHEY and CDR2 is SVGAGI in the germline V gene. V was trimmed by 5 bases and J by 8 bases, leaving 21 bases between them. There are 15 residues in the CDR3.

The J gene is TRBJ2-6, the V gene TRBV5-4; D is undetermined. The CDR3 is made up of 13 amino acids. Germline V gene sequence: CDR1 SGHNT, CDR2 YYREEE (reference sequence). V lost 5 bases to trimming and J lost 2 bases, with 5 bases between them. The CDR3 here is CASRGPGANVLTF. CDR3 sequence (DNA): TGTGCCAGCAGGGGCCCTGGGGCCAACGTCCTGACTTTC.

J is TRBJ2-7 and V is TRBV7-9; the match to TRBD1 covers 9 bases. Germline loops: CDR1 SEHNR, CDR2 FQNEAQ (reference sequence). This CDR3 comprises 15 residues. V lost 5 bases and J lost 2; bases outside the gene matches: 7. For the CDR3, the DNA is TGTGCCAGCAGCCCCCGGGACAGGGTCCCCTACGAGCAGTACTTC. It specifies CASSPRDRVPYEQYF.

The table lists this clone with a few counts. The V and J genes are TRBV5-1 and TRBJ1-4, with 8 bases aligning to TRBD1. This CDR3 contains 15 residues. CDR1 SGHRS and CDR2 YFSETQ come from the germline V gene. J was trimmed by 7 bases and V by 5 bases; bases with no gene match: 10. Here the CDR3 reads CASRTLPGGGEKLFF. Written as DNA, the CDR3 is TGCGCCAGCAGGACACTTCCAGGGGGCGGTGAAAAACTGTTTTTT.

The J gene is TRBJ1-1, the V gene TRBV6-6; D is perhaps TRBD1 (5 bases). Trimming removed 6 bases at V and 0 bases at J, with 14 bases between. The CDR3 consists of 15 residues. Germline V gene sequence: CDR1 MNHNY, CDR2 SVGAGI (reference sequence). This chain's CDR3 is CASSPLGGVNTEAFF. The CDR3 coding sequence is TGTGCCAGCAGCCCGTTGGGGGGGGTGAACACTGAAGCTTTCTTT.

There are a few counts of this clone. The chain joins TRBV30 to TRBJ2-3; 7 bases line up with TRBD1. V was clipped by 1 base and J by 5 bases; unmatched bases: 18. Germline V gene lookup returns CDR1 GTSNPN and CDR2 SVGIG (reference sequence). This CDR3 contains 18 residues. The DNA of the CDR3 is TGTGCCTGGAGTGCCGATGGGGTCGGGGAACAGGGGAGAGATACGCAGTATTTT. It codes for CAWSADGVGEQGRDTQYF.

The CDR3 DNA follows: TGTGCCAGCAGCTATGGGACAGGCAGCGGGAACACTGAAGCTTTCTTT. It encodes CASSYGTGSGNTEAFF. The chain carries TRBV5-6 and TRBJ1-1; the match to TRBD1 covers 8 bases. CDR3 size: 16 residues. From germline, CDR1 is SGHDT and CDR2 YYEEEE. J was trimmed by 1 base and V by 3 bases; bases with no gene match: 8.

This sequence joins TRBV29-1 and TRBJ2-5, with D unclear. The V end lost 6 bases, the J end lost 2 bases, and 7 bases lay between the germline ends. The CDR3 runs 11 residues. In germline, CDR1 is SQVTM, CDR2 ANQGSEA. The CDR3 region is CSVSVQETQYF. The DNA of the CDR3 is TGCAGCGTCTCGGTACAAGAGACCCAGTACTTC.

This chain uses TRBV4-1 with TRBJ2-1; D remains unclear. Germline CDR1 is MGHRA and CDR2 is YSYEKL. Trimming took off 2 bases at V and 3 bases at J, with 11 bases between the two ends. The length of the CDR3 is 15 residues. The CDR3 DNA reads TGCGCCAGCAGCCAACCCGGCGGCTACTACAATGAGCAGTTCTTC. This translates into CASSQPGGYYNEQFF.

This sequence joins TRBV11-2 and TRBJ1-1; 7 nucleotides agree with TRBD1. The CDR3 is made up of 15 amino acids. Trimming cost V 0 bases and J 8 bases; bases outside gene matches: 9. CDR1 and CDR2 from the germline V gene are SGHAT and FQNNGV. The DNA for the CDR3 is TGTGCCAGCAGCTTAGATGAGGGACAGAGGGGGGAAGCTTTCTTT. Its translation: CASSLDEGQRGEAFF.

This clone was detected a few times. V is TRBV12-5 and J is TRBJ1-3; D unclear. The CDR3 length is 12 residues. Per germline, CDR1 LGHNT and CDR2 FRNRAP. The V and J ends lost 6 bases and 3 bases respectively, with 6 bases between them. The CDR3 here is CASGLLGNTIYF. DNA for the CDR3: TGTGCTAGTGGCCTTCTTGGAAACACCATATATTTT.

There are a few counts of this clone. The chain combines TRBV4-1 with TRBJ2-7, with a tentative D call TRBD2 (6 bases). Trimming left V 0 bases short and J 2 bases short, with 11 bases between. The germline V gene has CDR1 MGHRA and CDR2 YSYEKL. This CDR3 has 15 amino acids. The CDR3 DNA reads TGCGCCAGCAGCCAAGATAGGGAGGCACCCTACGAGCAGTACTTC. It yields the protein CASSQDREAPYEQYF.

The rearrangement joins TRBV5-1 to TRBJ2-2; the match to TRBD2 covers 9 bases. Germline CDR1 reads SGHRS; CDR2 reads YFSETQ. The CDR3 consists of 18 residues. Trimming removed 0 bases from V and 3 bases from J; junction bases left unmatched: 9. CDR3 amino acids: CASSLDHGLAGYTGELFF. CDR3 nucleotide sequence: TGCGCCAGCAGCTTGGATCATGGGCTAGCGGGGTACACCGGGGAGCTGTTTTTT.

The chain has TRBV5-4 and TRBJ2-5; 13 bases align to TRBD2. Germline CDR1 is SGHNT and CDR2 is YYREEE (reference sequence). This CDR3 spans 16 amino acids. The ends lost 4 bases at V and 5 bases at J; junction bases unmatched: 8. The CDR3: CASSARTSGGAETQYF. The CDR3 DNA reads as TGTGCCAGCAGCGCCAGAACTAGCGGGGGGGCCGAGACCCAGTACTTC. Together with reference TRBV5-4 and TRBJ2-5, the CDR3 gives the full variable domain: ETGVTQSPTHLIKTRGQQVTLRCSSQSGHNTVSWYQQALGQGPQFIFQYYREEENGRGNFPPRFSGLQFPNYSSELNVNALELDDSALYLCASSARTSGGAETQYFGPGTRLLVL.

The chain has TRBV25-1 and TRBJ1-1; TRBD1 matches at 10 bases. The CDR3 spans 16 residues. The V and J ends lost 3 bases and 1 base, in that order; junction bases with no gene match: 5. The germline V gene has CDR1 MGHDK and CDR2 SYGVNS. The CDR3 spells CASSDHRTGGNTEAFF. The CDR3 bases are TGTGCCAGCAGTGATCATCGGACAGGGGGGAACACTGAAGCTTTCTTT.

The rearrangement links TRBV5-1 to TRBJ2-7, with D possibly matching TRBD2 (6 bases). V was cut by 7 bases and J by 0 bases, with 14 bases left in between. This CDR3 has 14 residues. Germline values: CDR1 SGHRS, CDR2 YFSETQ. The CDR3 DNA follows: TGCGCCAGCGGGTCGGGGGACCACTCCTACGAGCAGTACTTC. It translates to CASGSGDHSYEQYF. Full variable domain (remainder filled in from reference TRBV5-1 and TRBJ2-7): KAGVTQTPRYLIKTRGQQVTLSCSPISGHRSVSWYQQTPGQGLQFLFEYFSETQRNKGNFPGRFSGRQFSNSRSEMNVSTLELGDSALYLCASGSGDHSYEQYFGPGTRLTVT.

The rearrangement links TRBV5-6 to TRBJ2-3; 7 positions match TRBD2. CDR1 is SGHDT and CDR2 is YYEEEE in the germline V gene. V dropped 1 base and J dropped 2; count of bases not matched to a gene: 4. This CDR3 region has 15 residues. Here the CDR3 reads CASSLPGLVTDTQYF. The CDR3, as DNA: TGTGCCAGCAGCTTGCCCGGACTAGTCACAGATACGCAGTATTTT.

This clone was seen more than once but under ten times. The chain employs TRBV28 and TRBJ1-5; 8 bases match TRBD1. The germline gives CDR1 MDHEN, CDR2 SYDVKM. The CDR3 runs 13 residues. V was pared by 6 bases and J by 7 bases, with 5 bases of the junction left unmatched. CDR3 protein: CASRTGARQPQHF. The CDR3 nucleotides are TGTGCCAGCAGGACAGGGGCCCGGCAGCCCCAGCATTTT.